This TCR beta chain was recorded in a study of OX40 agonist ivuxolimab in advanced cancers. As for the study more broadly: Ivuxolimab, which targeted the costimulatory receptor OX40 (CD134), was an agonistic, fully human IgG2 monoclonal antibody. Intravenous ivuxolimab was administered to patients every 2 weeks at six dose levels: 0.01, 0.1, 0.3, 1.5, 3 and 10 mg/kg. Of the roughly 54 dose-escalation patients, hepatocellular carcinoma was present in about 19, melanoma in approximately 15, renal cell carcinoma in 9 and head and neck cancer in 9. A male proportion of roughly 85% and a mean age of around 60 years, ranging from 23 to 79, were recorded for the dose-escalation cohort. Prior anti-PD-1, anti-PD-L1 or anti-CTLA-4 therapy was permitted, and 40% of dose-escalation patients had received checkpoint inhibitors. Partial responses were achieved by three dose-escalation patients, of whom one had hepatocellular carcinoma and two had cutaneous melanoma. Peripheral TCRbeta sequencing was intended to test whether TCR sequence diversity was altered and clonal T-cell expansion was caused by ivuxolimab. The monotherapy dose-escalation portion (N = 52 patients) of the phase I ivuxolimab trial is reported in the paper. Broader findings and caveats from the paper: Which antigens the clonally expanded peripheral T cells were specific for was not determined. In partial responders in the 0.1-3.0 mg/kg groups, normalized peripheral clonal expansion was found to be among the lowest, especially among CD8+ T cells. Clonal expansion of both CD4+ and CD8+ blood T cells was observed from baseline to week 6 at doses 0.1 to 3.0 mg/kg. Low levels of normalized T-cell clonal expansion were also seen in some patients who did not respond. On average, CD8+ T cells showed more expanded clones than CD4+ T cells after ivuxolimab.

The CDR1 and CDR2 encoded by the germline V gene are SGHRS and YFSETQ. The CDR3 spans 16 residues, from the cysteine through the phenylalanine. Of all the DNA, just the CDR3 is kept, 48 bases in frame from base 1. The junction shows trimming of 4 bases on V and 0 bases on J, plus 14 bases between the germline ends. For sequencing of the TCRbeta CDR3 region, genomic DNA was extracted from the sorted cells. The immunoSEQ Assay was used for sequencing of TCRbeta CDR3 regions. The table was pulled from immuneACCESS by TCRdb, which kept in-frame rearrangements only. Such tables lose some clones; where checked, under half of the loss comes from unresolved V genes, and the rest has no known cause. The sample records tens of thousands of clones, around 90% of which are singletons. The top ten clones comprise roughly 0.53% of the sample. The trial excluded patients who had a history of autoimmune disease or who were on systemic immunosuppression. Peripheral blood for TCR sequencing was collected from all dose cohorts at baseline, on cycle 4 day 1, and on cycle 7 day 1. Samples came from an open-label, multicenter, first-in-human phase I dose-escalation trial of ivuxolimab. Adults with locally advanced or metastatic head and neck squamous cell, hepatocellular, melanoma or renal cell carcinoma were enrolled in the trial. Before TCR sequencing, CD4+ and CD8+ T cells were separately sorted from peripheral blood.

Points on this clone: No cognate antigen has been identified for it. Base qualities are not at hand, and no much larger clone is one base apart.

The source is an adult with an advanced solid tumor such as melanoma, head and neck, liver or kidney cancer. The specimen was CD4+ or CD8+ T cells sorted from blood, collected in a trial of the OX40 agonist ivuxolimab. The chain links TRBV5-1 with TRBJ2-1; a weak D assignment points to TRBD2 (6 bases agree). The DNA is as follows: TGCGCCAGCAGCCCGGATCCTAGCGCCTCCTACAATGAGCAGTTCTTC. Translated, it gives CASSPDPSASYNEQFF.